This TCR beta chain was sequenced for a study of T cells in Graves' hyperthyroidism and ophthalmopathy. TCR beta CDR3 sequences were amplified from RNA transcripts. TCR CDR3 underwent first-round RT-PCR with the HTBI primer set. TCRdb re-called the multiplex PCR reads with MiXCR, one entry per CDR3 protein. Of approximately 590,000 distinct CDR3 sequences listed, approximately 14% are singletons. Hyperthyroidism, newly diagnosed and lasting under 2 months, affected patients aged 18 to 65. PBMCs stemmed from around 10 ml fresh peripheral blood. Overall study findings and caveats: Most thyroid clonotypes expanded above 0.001 appeared in blood too. The authors' 13 V-J model separated ophthalmopathy from stable hyperthyroidism.

This CDR3 contains 13 residues. Germline CDR1 LGHDT, CDR2 YNNKEL (reference sequence). Trimming took 6 bases from V and 1 from J, leaving 8 bases between them. This clonotype was picked up many times. Its antigen remains unidentified. Source material: blood. The TCR sequence derives from a woman in her thirties with Graves' hyperthyroidism. The rearrangement uses TRBV3-1 and TRBJ2-3, with D possibly being TRBD2 (5 bases). The CDR3 sequence: CASSERRTDTQYF. CDR3 in DNA: TGTGCCAGCAGTGAGCGGCGCACAGATACGCAGTATTTT.